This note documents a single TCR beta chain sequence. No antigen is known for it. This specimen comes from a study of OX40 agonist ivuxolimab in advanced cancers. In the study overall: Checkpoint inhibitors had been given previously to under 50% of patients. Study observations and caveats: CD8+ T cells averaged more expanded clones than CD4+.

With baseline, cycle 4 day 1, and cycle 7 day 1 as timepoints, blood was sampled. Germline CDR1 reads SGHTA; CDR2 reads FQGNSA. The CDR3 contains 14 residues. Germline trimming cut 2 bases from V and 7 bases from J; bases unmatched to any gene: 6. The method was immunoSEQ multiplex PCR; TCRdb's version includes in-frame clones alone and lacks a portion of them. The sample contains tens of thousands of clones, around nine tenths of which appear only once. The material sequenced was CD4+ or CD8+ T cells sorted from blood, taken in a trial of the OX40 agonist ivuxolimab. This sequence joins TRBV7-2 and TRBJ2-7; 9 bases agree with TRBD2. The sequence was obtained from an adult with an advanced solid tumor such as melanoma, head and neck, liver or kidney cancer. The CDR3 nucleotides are TGTGCCAGCAGCTTAAGGCTAGCGGGACAAGAGCAGTACTTC. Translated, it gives CASSLRLAGQEQYF. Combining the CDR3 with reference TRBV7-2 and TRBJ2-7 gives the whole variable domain GAGVSQSPSNKVTEKGKDVELRCDPISGHTALYWYRQSLGQGLEFLIYFQGNSAPDKSGLPSDRFSAERTGGSVSTLTIQRTQQEDSAVYLCASSLRLAGQEQYFGPGTRLTVT.